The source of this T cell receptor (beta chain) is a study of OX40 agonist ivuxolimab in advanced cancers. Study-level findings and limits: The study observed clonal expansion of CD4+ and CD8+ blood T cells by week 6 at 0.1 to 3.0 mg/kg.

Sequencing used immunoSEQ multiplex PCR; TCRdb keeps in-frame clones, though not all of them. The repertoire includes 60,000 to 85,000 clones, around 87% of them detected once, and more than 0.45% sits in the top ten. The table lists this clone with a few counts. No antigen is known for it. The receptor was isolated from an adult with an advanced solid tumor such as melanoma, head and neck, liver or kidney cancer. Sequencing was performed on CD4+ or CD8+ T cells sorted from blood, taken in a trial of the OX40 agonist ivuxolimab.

The CDR3, as DNA: TGTGCCAGCAGCTTAGGCAGGGGGCTTGGCTACACCTTC. This codes for CASSLGRGLGYTF. V is TRBV7-6 and J is TRBJ1-2; 8 nucleotides line up with TRBD1. The germline CDR1 and CDR2 sequences are SGHVS and FNYEAQ. This CDR3 contains 13 residues. V was clipped by 1 base and J by 7 bases; unmatched bases: 2.